This T cell receptor (beta chain) is drawn from a study of CXCR4 blockade with PD-1 therapy in pancreatic cancer (dated by TCRdb to between 2017 and 2020). In the study overall: The study analyzed resected pancreatic ductal adenocarcinoma using multiplex immunohistochemistry and TCRbeta immunosequencing, along with ex vivo slice culture to test PD-1 and CXCR4 blockade. Two geographically distinct regions were TCR-sequenced from each of about 6 tumors to assess intratumoral heterogeneity.

Points the paper makes about the study in general: Clonal expansion was observed in tumors, with a mean productive clonality of about 0.15 compared with about 0.05 in healthy blood, but no correlation between clonality and survival was found. Only TCRbeta chains were sequenced, so true antigen-specificity overlap of convergent dominant clones remained unconfirmed pending paired alpha-beta single-cell sequencing. A strong correlation was found between amino acid clone frequency and the number of distinct nucleotide rearrangements encoding each amino acid clone, suggesting convergent selection by common tumor antigens.

V lost 3 bases and J lost 5 bases; the stretch between them is 10 bases long. Reading the germline V gene gives CDR1 MDHEN and CDR2 SYDVKM. The CDR3 measures 13 amino acids from cysteine to phenylalanine. Just CDR3 DNA is preserved here, 39 bases in frame from base 1. The immunoSEQ Assay at Adaptive Biotechnologies was used to immunosequence TCRbeta CDR3 regions from the extracted DNA. As for the authors' bioinformatics: To measure the absolute abundance of each unique TCRbeta CDR3, the sequences were collapsed and filtered. Clonality was defined as 1 minus Pielou's evenness, computed on productive in-frame rearrangements only. Regional overlap was measured by following the top 100 nucleotide rearrangements across paired samples, and the Morisita index was used to compare paired samples with unrelated samples. The immunoSEQ Rearrangement Details tool was used to assess convergence of nucleotide rearrangements onto identical amino acid sequences. In its TCRdb copy, this immuneACCESS table keeps in-frame sequences only and misses some clones. Where compared with another copy, unresolved V genes explain less than half of these, and the others have no known cause. That table is the source of V, J and clone size, and D and trimming were worked out from the DNA. Within this sample are about 15,000 clones, with 72% of them counted one time only. The top ten clonotypes cover about 5.5% of the sample.

In the case of this clone: The target of this receptor is not known. No much larger clonotype is one base removed from it; base qualities were not supplied.

The patients who supplied the archived tumor blocks had received no neoadjuvant therapy before resection. The preserved-tissue arm of the study used approximately 31 surgical resection samples from 20 to 25 previously untreated pancreatic ductal adenocarcinoma patients. DNA for the resection arm was extracted from ten 5-micron curls of FFPE tumor lying next to the multiplex immunohistochemistry slide. This clonotype was obtained from a human donor with pancreatic ductal adenocarcinoma. The rearranged segments are TRBV28 and TRBJ1-1; D gene: possibly TRBD1, on 5 matching bases. The sample comprised tumor tissue. This receptor has the CDR3 CASSLGRGTEAFF. The nucleotides read TGTGCCAGCAGTTTGGGACGAGGTACTGAAGCTTTCTTT.